Included here is one T cell receptor (beta chain) sequence, with context. Its target is unknown. The data were obtained in a study of cytomegalovirus exposure and HLA in healthy donors. The repertoire was sequenced with immunoSEQ multiplex PCR; TCRdb's copy has only in-frame clones and lacks some. This sample yields some 150,000 clones, of which about 86% are seen a single time; 2.1% belongs to the top ten. Findings and caveats of the study: Rare sequences made up most TCRs, while some public TCRs were found in many donors.

V shed 0 bases and J 8 bases; nucleotides not matched to a gene: 6. Germline CDR1 is SGHRS and CDR2 is YFSETQ. This CDR3 contains 15 residues. The rearrangement uses TRBV5-1 and TRBJ2-1, with TRBD2 identical over 9 bases. Material for sequencing was PBMCs. This TCR came from a human donor in good health. The DNA of the CDR3 is TGCGCCAGCAGCTTGGGGGGACTAGCTCAGGATGAGCAGTTCTTC. Protein: CASSLGGLAQDEQFF.